These 30 T cell receptor beta chains came from one sample sequenced in a study of blood T cells in healthy people across ages. Next came a second PCR, run for about 6 to 12 cycles, which used a sample-barcoded 5' primer along with a J-beta primer mix. TCRdb passed the 5' RACE reads through MiXCR, listing each CDR3 protein once. The data contain 1 million or so distinct CDR3 sequences, around 27% of them seen just once; the ten biggest clones take up approximately 0.79%. These records were also assigned to another study, of T cells of mothers and their children.

Sample: blood. All receptors come from a girl aged 2 to 9 in good health.

The chain is built from TRBV12-5 and TRBJ2-2; D is uncertain. Germline V CDR1 and CDR2: LGHNT, FRNRAP. Trimming took 10 bases from V and 1 from J, leaving 7 bases between them. There are 12 residues in the CDR3. The CDR3 spells CAITQNTGELFF. In nucleotides, the CDR3 is TGTGCTATCACACAGAACACCGGGGAGCTGTTTTTT.

The chain uses TRBV11-2 and TRBJ1-4, with D unresolved. This CDR3 contains 14 residues. The germline V gene has CDR1 SGHAT and CDR2 FQNNGV. Deletions cut 3 bases from V and 7 bases from J, with 12 bases between. Here the CDR3 DNA reads TGTGCCAGCAGCTTTAAACATACTGCTGAAAAACTGTTTTTT. The encoded protein is CASSFKHTAEKLFF.

This chain links TRBV6-5 with TRBJ2-3; unclear D gene. The CDR3 extends over 13 amino acids. V was trimmed by 3 bases and J by 5 bases, leaving 9 bases between them. Germline CDR1 and CDR2: MNHEY and SVGAGI. Here the CDR3 reads CASSYFWEDTQYF. In DNA form, the CDR3 reads TGTGCCAGCAGTTATTTTTGGGAAGATACGCAGTATTTT.

There are a few counts of this clonotype. This chain uses TRBV2 with TRBJ1-2; tentative D call: TRBD1 (6 bases). With 2 bases removed from V and 6 bases from J, the gap between germline ends came to 19 bases. The germline gives CDR1 SNHLY, CDR2 FYNNEI. The CDR3 is 16 amino acids. CDR3 protein: CASSEKDRPGPDGYTF. The CDR3 DNA reads as TGTGCCAGCAGTGAAAAAGACAGGCCCGGTCCGGATGGCTACACCTTC.

This clonotype has only a few counts. The V and J genes are TRBV4-2 and TRBJ2-7, with D perhaps matching TRBD2 (5 bases). Germline-derived CDR1 and CDR2 are LGHNA and YNFKEQ. V was trimmed by 0 bases and J by 2 bases, leaving 8 bases between them. This CDR3 has 14 amino acids. The CDR3 region is CASSQEGEAYEQYF. The CDR3 DNA sequence: TGTGCCAGCAGCCAAGAGGGAGAAGCCTACGAGCAGTACTTC.

The chain carries TRBV2 and TRBJ1-5; D gene unclear. In germline, CDR1 is SNHLY, CDR2 FYNNEI. Deletions cut 3 bases from V and 5 bases from J, with 2 bases between. The CDR3 is 11 residues long. As DNA, the CDR3 is TGTGCCAGCAGTGAGGATCAGCCCCAGCATTTT. This codes for CASSEDQPQHF.

J is TRBJ2-2 and V is TRBV15; 13 bases fit TRBD2. Germline V CDR1 and CDR2: LNHNV, YYDKDF (reference sequence). This CDR3 is built from 18 residues. J lost 0 bases, V lost 3 bases, and 4 bases had no gene match. Written as DNA, the CDR3 is TGTGCCACCAGCAGCCCCGGGACTAGCGGGGCGAACACCGGGGAGCTGTTTTTT. Protein: CATSSPGTSGANTGELFF.

The genes are TRBV6-5 and TRBJ1-2, with D possibly being TRBD1 (6 bases). Germline V lookup: CDR1 MNHEY, CDR2 SVGAGI. Trimming cost V 2 bases and J 1 base, with 14 bases left between them. This CDR3 contains 16 residues. Here the CDR3 reads CASSYDRGAINYGYTF. In DNA form, the CDR3 reads TGTGCCAGCAGTTACGATCGGGGGGCGATTAACTATGGCTACACCTTC.

V and J are TRBV20-1 and TRBJ1-2; D is undetermined. Germline V CDR1 and CDR2: DFQATT, SNEGSKA (reference sequence). This CDR3 spans 12 amino acids. Trimming took 3 bases from V and 0 from J, leaving 5 bases between them. The CDR3 spells CSASQANYGYTF. DNA for the CDR3: TGCAGTGCTAGTCAAGCTAACTATGGCTACACCTTC.

The chain carries TRBV29-1 and TRBJ2-5; TRBD1 might be the D (5 bases). Per the germline V gene, CDR1 is SQVTM and CDR2 is ANQGSEA. V lost 5 bases and J lost 1, with 11 bases in between. CDR3 length: 13 amino acids. CDR3 DNA: TGCAGCGTTTGGGGCCCGTCCCAAGAGACCCAGTACTTC. Its protein is CSVWGPSQETQYF.

This clonotype was picked up a small number of times. A read error may account for a junction end that differs from germline. V usage is TRBV12-3 or TRBV12-4 and J usage is TRBJ2-5; 8 bases line up with TRBD2. The J call is uncertain, as TRBJ2-7 better fits the DNA end. The CDR3 contains 14 residues. In nucleotides, the CDR3 is TGTGCCGGCAGTTTAAGGGCTAGCGGGTACGAGCAGTACTTC. It codes for CAGSLRASGYEQYF.

This clonotype was seen a few times. V usage is TRBV20-1 and J usage is TRBJ2-1; possibly TRBD2 for D (5 bases). Germline V CDR1 and CDR2: DFQATT, SNEGSKA (reference sequence). With 3 bases removed from V and 0 bases from J, the gap between germline ends came to 12 bases. There are 15 residues in the CDR3. CDR3 amino acids: CSASGEQASYNEQFF. The CDR3 nucleotides read TGCAGTGCTAGCGGGGAGCAGGCCTCCTACAATGAGCAGTTCTTC.

The sample holds a few counts of this clonotype. The CDR3 DNA sequence: TGTGCCAGCAGCTCCCTCCTCGACACAGATACGCAGTATTTT. The encoded protein is CASSSLLDTDTQYF. The chain joins TRBV11-2 to TRBJ2-3; D uncertain. This CDR3 contains 14 residues. V gave up 4 bases and J gave up 2 bases, with 10 bases separating them. CDR1 and CDR2 from the germline V gene are SGHAT and FQNNGV. Full variable domain (remainder filled in from reference TRBV11-2 and TRBJ2-3): EAGVAQSPRYKIIEKRQSVAFWCNPISGHATLYWYQQILGQGPKLLIQFQNNGVVDDSQLPKDRFSAERLKGVDSTLKIQPAKLEDSAVYLCASSSLLDTDTQYFGPGTRLTVL.

The chain has TRBV5-6 and TRBJ2-1; a weak D match, TRBD2 (6 bases). Between the trimmed V and J ends, which lost 3 bases and 3 bases, there was a span of 19 bases. There are 17 residues in the CDR3. The germline gives CDR1 SGHDT, CDR2 YYEEEE. CDR3 nucleotide sequence: TGTGCCAGCAGCTATCAGAACTTCGCCGGGAGCTACAATGAGCAGTTCTTC. It is translated as CASSYQNFAGSYNEQFF.

V usage is TRBV29-1 and J usage is TRBJ2-1; a possible D gene is TRBD2 (6 bases). V was shortened by 3 bases and J by 1 base, with 13 bases between the two germline ends. Germline assignment: CDR1 SQVTM and CDR2 ANQGSEA. This CDR3 contains 15 residues. CDR3 loop: CSVEDRGGSYNEQFF. CDR3 sequence (DNA): TGCAGCGTTGAGGATCGAGGAGGGTCCTACAATGAGCAGTTCTTC.

The chain joins TRBV7-2 to TRBJ2-4; D tentatively reads TRBD1 or TRBD2 (5 bases each). This CDR3 is 15 amino acids long. Germline assignment: CDR1 SGHTA and CDR2 FQGNSA. V lost 3 bases, J lost 7 bases, and 16 bases lay in between. DNA of the CDR3: TGTGCCAGCAGCTTGGGACCCAGGGAGCGGAACATTCAGTACTTC. This translates into CASSLGPRERNIQYF.

The table lists this clonotype with a few counts. V usage is TRBV7-9 and J usage is TRBJ2-1; D is possibly TRBD2 (7 bases). This CDR3 has 15 amino acids. Germline V gene sequence: CDR1 SEHNR, CDR2 FQNEAQ (reference sequence). V lost 5 bases and J 8 bases, leaving 19 bases between the germline ends. The CDR3 region is CASSAGGRGFYEQFF. The CDR3 nucleotides read TGTGCCAGCAGCGCTGGGGGGAGGGGGTTCTATGAGCAGTTCTTC.

The CDR3 spells CSARQGDSGNTIYF. CDR3 sequence (DNA): TGCAGTGCAAGACAGGGTGACTCTGGAAACACCATATATTTT. The J gene is TRBJ1-3, the V gene TRBV20-1; TRBD1 aligns across 7 bases. The CDR3 has 14 residues. After removal of 6 bases from V and 0 bases from J, the junction contained 5 bases not matched to a gene. The germline CDR1 and CDR2 sequences are DFQATT and SNEGSKA (reference sequence).

CDR3 nucleotide sequence: TGTGCCAGCAGCTCAATTGGGGCCGGGAAGGGGCTCAATGAGCAGTTCTTC. Its translation: CASSSIGAGKGLNEQFF. V and J are TRBV11-2 and TRBJ2-1; TRBD1 or TRBD2 may be the D gene (5 bases each). Germline V CDR1 and CDR2: SGHAT, FQNNGV. The CDR3 length is 17 residues. V was pared by 4 bases and J by 6 bases, with 22 bases between.

This clonotype has a handful of counts. The chain employs TRBV5-6 and TRBJ2-7; a weak D match, TRBD1 (6 bases). The CDR3 spans 14 residues. Germline CDR1 and CDR2: SGHDT and YYEEEE. The germline V and J ends were trimmed by 0 bases and 2 bases, with 9 bases remaining between them. The CDR3 coding sequence is TGTGCCAGCAGCTTGGACAGGGTTCCCTACGAGCAGTACTTC. Translating it yields CASSLDRVPYEQYF.

This clonotype turned up a few times. The rearrangement links TRBV6-1 to TRBJ2-1, with 11 bases that match TRBD1. This CDR3 has 17 amino acids. V was pared by 6 bases and J by 8 bases, with 15 bases of the junction left unmatched. Germline loops: CDR1 MNHNS, CDR2 SASEGT. The CDR3 protein is CASRPILGQGARYEQFF. The CDR3 DNA reads as TGTGCCAGCAGGCCGATTCTAGGACAGGGGGCTAGATATGAGCAGTTCTTC.

This clonotype has just a few counts. J is TRBJ2-4 and V is TRBV7-2, with a weak D call TRBD1 (5 bases). Trimming took 5 bases from V and 6 from J, leaving 8 bases between them. Per the germline V gene, CDR1 is SGHTA and CDR2 is FQGNSA. The CDR3 totals 12 residues. The CDR3 DNA sequence: TGTGCCAGCAGCGTTCAGGGAAACATTCAGTACTTC. It specifies CASSVQGNIQYF.

In this sample, this clonotype turned up a few times. The J gene is TRBJ1-1, the V gene TRBV5-1, with D unclear. CDR3 size: 15 residues. Per germline, CDR1 SGHRS and CDR2 YFSETQ. The germline V and J ends were trimmed by 4 bases and 1 base, with 14 bases remaining between them. The CDR3 loop reads CASSPKPDGNTEAFF. CDR3 DNA sequence: TGCGCCAGCAGCCCAAAGCCTGACGGGAACACTGAAGCTTTCTTT.

The chain joins TRBV6-2 or TRBV6-3 to TRBJ1-1; D not resolved. CDR3 length: 10 amino acids. V lost 7 bases to trimming and J lost 10 bases, with 10 bases between them. CDR1 is MNHEY and CDR2 is SVGEGT in the germline V gene. CDR3 DNA sequence: TGTGCCAGCATTGGAGCGGGAGCTTTCTTT. This sequence encodes CASIGAGAFF.

The rearrangement joins TRBV20-1 to TRBJ2-1; 8 bases align to TRBD2. Germline CDR1 reads DFQATT; CDR2 reads SNEGSKA (reference sequence). V trimming: 3 bases; J trimming: 0 bases; junction bases outside the gene matches: 4. The CDR3 spans 15 residues. For the CDR3, the DNA is TGCAGTGCTAGCGGGCGGGAGGACTCCTACAATGAGCAGTTCTTC. It encodes CSASGREDSYNEQFF.

A note on this clonotype: At one boundary the junction diverges from the germline segment, which might be a read error. The chain uses TRBV20-1 and TRBJ1-1; D remains ambiguous. The CDR3 extends over 11 amino acids. Germline CDR1 DFQATT, CDR2 SNEGSKA (reference sequence). CDR3 sequence (DNA): TGTTCCATCGTTCTGAACACTGAAGCTTTCTTT. Protein sequence: CSIVLNTEAFF.

This clonotype was observed a few times. The V call is TRBV20-1, the J call TRBJ2-1, with 7 bases matching TRBD1. The DNA end favors TRBJ2-7, so the J call may be wrong. The germline CDR1 and CDR2 sequences are DFQATT and SNEGSKA (reference sequence). This CDR3 has 14 residues. CDR3 bases: TGCAGTGCTGCTCATGGGGACAGCTCCTACGAGCAGTACTTC. Its translation is CSAAHGDSSYEQYF.

J is TRBJ1-1 and V is TRBV11-2; TRBD1 agrees at 10 bases. CDR3 size: 16 residues. CDR1 is SGHAT and CDR2 is FQNNGV in the germline V gene. The J segment lost 1 base and the V segment lost 5 bases, leaving 7 bases of the junction unmatched. The CDR3 is CASSPGQGRENTEAFF. CDR3 bases: TGTGCCAGCAGCCCGGGACAGGGGAGGGAGAACACTGAAGCTTTCTTT.

This clonotype came up a few times. The chain uses TRBV12-3 or TRBV12-4 and TRBJ1-1, with D perhaps matching TRBD1 (6 bases). V shed 4 bases and J shed 2 bases, with 11 bases lying between them. The CDR3 has 14 residues. This CDR3 reads CASSYREGNTEAFF. The DNA for the CDR3 is TGTGCCAGCAGTTACAGGGAGGGAAACACTGAAGCTTTCTTT.

Only a few counts were recorded for this clonotype. The CDR3 loop is CASSEGGINEQFF. The CDR3, as DNA: TGTGCCAGCAGTGAAGGGGGTATCAATGAGCAGTTCTTC. V usage is TRBV6-1 and J usage is TRBJ2-1; D is ambiguous. Germline CDR1 reads MNHNS; CDR2 reads SASEGT. The CDR3 is 13 amino acids. V shed 1 base and J shed 6 bases, with 7 bases lying between them.